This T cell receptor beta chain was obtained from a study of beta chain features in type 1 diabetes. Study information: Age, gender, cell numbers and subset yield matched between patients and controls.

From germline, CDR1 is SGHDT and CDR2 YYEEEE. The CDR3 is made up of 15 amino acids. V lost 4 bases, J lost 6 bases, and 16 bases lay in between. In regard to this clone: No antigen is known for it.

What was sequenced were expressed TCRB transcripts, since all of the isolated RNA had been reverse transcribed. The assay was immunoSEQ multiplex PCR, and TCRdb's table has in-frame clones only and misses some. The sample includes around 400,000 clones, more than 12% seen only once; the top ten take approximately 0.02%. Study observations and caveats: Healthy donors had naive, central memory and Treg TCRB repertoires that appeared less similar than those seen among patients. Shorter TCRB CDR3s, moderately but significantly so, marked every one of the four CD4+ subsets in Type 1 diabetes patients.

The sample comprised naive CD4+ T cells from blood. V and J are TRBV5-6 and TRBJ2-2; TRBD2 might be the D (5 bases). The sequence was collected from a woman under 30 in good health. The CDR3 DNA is TGTGCCAGCAGCCTTGACCGGCCCGGGGCCGGGGAGCTGTTTTTT. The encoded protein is CASSLDRPGAGELFF.